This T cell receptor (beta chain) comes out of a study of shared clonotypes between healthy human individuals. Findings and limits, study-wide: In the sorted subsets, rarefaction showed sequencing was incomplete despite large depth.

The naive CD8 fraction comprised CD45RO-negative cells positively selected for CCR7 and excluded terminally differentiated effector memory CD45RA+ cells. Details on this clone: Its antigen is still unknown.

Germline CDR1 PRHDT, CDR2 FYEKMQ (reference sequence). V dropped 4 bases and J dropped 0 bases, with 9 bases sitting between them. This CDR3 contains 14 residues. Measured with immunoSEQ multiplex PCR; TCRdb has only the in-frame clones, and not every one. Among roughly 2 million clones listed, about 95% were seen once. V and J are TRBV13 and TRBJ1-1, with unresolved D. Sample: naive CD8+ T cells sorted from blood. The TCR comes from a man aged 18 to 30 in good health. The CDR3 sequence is CASSSRTVNTEAFF. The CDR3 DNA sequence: TGTGCCAGCAGCTCTCGGACGGTGAACACTGAAGCTTTCTTT.